The next 4 T cell receptor beta chains were all read from a single sample in a study of blood T cell repertoires in COVID-19. Sequencing was performed with immunoSEQ multiplex PCR; in TCRdb, only in-frame clones are kept and a portion is missing. The data show about 42,000 clones, with around 85% seen just once and 9% to 15% held by the top ten. Sequenced input: peripheral blood. The source of these receptors is a human donor in a cohort sampled during active COVID-19.

V usage is TRBV3-1 (or the pseudogene TRBV3-2) and J usage is TRBJ1-6; 7 positions match TRBD1. This CDR3 is 14 amino acids long. Germline V gives CDR1 LGHDT, CDR2 YNNKEL (reference sequence). V lost 6 bases, J lost 9 bases, and 8 bases stayed unmatched. CDR3 protein: CASRLRTGGSPLHF. In DNA, the CDR3 is TGTGCCAGCAGACTCAGGACAGGCGGTTCACCCCTCCACTTT.

This clone showed up just once. The chain joins TRBV6-2 or TRBV6-3 to TRBJ1-2, with 9 positions matching TRBD1. V gave up 4 bases and J gave up 5 bases; unmatched junction bases: 8. The germline V gene has CDR1 MNHEY and CDR2 SVGEGT. The CDR3 is made up of 15 amino acids. CDR3 in DNA: TGTGCCAGCAGTTCTGGACAGGGGACGAGGTATGGCTACACCTTC. Translation gives CASSSGQGTRYGYTF.

V usage is TRBV5-1 and J usage is TRBJ2-7; no reliable D call. Germline-derived CDR1 and CDR2 are SGHRS and YFSETQ. Deletions cut 3 bases from V and 3 bases from J, with 10 bases between. The CDR3 has 13 residues. The CDR3 sequence is CASSSDSFYEQYF. Written as DNA, the CDR3 is TGCGCCAGCAGCTCTGACTCTTTCTACGAGCAGTACTTC. The complete variable domain, with remaining parts taken from reference TRBV5-1 and TRBJ2-7, reads KAGVTQTPRYLIKTRGQQVTLSCSPISGHRSVSWYQQTPGQGLQFLFEYFSETQRNKGNFPGRFSGRQFSNSRSEMNVSTLELGDSALYLCASSSDSFYEQYFGPGTRLTVT.

The rearrangement links TRBV19 to TRBJ2-7; D not resolved. CDR3 length: 13 amino acids. Between the trimmed V and J ends, which lost 6 bases and 3 bases, there was a span of 12 bases. CDR1 LNHDA and CDR2 SQIVND come from the germline V gene (reference sequence). This CDR3 is CASSLTGGYEQYF. CDR3 in DNA: TGTGCCAGTAGCCTTACCGGCGGCTACGAGCAGTACTTC.